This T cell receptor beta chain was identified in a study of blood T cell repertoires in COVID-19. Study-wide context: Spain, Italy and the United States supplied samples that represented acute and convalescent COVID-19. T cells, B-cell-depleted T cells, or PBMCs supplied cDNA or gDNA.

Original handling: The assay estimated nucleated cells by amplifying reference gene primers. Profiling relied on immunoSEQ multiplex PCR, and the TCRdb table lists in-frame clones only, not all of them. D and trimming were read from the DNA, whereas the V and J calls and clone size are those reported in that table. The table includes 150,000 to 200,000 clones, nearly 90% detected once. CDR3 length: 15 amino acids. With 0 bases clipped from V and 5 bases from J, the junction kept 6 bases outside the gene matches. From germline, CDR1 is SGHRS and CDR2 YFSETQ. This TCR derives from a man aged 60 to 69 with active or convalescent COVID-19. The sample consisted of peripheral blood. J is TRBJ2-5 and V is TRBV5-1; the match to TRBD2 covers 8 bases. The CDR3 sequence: CASSLGRGGSETQYF. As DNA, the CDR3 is TGCGCCAGCAGCTTGGGCCGGGGGGGTTCTGAGACCCAGTACTTC.